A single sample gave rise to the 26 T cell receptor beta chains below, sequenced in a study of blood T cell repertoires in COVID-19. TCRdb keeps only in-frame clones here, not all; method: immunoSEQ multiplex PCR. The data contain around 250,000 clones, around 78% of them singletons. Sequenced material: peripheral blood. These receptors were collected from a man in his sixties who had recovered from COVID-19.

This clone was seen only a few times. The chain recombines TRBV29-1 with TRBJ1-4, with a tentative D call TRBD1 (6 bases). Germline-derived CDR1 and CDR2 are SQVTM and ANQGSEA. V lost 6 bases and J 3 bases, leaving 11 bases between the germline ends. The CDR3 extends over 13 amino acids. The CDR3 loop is CSVAQGSNEKLFF. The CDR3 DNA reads TGCAGCGTAGCACAGGGATCTAATGAAAAACTGTTTTTT.

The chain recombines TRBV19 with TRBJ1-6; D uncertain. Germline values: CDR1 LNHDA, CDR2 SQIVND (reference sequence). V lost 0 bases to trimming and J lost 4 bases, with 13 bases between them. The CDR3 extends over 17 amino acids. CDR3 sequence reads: CASSIDHVKSYNSPLHF. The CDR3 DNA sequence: TGTGCCAGTAGTATAGATCACGTTAAGAGTTATAATTCACCCCTCCACTTT.

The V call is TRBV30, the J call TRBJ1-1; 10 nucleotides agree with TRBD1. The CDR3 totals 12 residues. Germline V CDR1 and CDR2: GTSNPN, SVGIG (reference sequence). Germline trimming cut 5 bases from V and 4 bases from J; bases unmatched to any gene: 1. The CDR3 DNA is TGTGCCTGGCGGACAGGGGGCACTGAAGCTTTCTTT. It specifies CAWRTGGTEAFF. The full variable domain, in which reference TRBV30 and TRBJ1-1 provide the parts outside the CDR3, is SQTIHQWPATLVQPVGSPLSLECTVEGTSNPNLYWYRQAAGRGLQLLFYSVGIGQISSEVPQNLSASRPQDRQFILSSKKLLLSDSGFYLCAWRTGGTEAFFGQGTRLTVV.

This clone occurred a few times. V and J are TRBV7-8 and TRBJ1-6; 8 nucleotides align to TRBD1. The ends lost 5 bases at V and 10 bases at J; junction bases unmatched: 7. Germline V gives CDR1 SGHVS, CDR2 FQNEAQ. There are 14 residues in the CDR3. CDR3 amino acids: CASSPQTGDSPLHF. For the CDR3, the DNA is TGTGCCAGCAGCCCACAGACAGGGGACTCACCCCTCCACTTT. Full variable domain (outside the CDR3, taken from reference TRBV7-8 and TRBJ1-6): GAGVSQSPRYKVAKRGQDVALRCDPISGHVSLFWYQQALGQGPEFLTYFQNEAQLDKSGLPSDRFFAERPEGSVSTLKIQRTQQEDSAVYLCASSPQTGDSPLHFGNGTRLTVT.

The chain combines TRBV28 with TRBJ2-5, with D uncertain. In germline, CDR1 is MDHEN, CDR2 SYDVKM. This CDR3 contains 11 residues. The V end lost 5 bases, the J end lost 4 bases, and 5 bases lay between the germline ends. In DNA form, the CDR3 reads TGTGCCAGCAGTCAGTCAGAGACCCAGTACTTC. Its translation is CASSQSETQYF.

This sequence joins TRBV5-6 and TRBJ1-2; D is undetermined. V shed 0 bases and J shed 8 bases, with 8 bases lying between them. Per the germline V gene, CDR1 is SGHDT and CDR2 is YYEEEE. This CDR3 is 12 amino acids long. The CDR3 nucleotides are TGTGCCAGCAGCTTGGTAGGCGGCGGCTACACCTTC. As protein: CASSLVGGGYTF.

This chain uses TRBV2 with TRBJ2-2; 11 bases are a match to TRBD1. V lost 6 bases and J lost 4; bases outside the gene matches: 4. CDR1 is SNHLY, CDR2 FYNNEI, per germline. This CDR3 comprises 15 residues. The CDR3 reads CASRDRGRGTGELFF. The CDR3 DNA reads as TGTGCCAGCAGGGACAGGGGGCGGGGCACCGGGGAGCTGTTTTTT. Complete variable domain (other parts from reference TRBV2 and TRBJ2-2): EPEVTQTPSHQVTQMGQEVILRCVPISNHLYFYWYRQILGQKVEFLVSFYNNEISEKSEIFDDQFSVERPDGSNFTLKIRSTKLEDSAMYFCASRDRGRGTGELFFGEGSRLTVL.

As DNA, the CDR3 is TGTGCCAGCAGTCGAGAGGGTGGGCTCGGGGAGCTGTTTTTT. As protein: CASSREGGLGELFF. The chain links TRBV11-2 to TRBJ2-2; D may be TRBD2 (5 bases). This CDR3 region has 14 residues. Germline CDR1 SGHAT, CDR2 FQNNGV. The germline V and J ends were trimmed by 6 bases and 7 bases, with 15 bases remaining between them.

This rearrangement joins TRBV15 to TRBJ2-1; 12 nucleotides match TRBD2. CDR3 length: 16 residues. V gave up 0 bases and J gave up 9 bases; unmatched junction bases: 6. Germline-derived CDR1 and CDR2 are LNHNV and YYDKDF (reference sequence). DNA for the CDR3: TGTGCCACCAGCAGAGATCCGCGACTAGCGGGAGCTGAGCAGTTCTTC. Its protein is CATSRDPRLAGAEQFF. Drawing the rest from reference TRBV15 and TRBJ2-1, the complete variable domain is DAMVIQNPRYQVTQFGKPVTLSCSQTLNHNVMYWYQQKSSQAPKLLFHYYDKDFNNEADTPDNFQSRRPNTSFCFLDIRSPGLGDTAMYLCATSRDPRLAGAEQFFGPGTRLTVL.

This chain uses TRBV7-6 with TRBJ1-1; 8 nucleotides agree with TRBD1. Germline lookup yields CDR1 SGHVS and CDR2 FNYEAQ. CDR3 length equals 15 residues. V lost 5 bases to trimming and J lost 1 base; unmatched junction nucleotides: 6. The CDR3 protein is CASSHGTGTNTEAFF. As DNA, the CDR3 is TGTGCCAGCAGCCACGGGACAGGCACGAACACTGAAGCTTTCTTT.

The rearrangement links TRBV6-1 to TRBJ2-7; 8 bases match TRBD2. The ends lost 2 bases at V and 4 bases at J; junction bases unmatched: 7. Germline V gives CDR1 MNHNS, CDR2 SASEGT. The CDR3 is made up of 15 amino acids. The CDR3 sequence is CASSETSGAAYEQYF. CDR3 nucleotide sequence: TGTGCCAGCAGTGAAACTAGCGGAGCTGCGTACGAGCAGTACTTC.

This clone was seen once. The CDR3 spells CASSENRREQYF. CDR3 coding DNA: TGTGCCAGCAGTGAAAATCGGCGGGAGCAGTACTTC. V and J are TRBV6-1 and TRBJ2-7; D gene uncertain. Trimming took 2 bases from V and 7 from J, leaving 9 bases between them. CDR1 is MNHNS, CDR2 SASEGT, per germline. The CDR3 length is 12 residues.

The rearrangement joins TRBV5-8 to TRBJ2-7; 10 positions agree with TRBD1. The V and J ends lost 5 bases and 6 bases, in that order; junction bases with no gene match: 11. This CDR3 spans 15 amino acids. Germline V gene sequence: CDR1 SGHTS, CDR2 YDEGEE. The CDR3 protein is CASSPRQGARSEQYF. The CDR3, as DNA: TGTGCCAGCAGTCCTCGACAGGGGGCGCGGTCCGAGCAGTACTTC.

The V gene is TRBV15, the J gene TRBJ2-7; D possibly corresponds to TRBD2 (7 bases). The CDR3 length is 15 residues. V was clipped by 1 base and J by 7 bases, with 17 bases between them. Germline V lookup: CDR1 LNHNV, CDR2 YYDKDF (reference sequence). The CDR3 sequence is CATSRVVGGLGEQYF. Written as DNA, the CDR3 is TGTGCCACCAGCAGAGTGGTGGGGGGGCTGGGGGAGCAGTACTTC.

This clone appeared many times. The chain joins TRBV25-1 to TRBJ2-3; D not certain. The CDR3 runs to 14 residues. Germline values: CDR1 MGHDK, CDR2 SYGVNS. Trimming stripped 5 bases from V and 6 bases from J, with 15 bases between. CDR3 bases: TGTGCCAGCAGTAAATCGTCCGGGTCGGATACGCAGTATTTT. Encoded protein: CASSKSSGSDTQYF.

CDR3 sequence (DNA): TGTGCTAGTGGTCCCTCGGGACAGGGAAAGTACGAGCAGTACTTC. Its protein is CASGPSGQGKYEQYF. This chain uses TRBV12-5 with TRBJ2-7; 9 nucleotides agree with TRBD1. The CDR3 spans 15 residues. The V gene's germline CDR1 is LGHNT and CDR2 FRNRAP. The junction had 9 bases not matched to a gene; V was cut back by 5 bases and J by 4 bases.

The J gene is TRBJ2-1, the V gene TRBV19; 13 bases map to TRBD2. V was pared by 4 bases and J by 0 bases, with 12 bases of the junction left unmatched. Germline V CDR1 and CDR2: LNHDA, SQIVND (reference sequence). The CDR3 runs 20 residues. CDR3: CASSKAAGGLAGSSYNEQFF. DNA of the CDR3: TGTGCCAGTAGTAAAGCCGCAGGGGGACTAGCGGGGAGCTCCTACAATGAGCAGTTCTTC.

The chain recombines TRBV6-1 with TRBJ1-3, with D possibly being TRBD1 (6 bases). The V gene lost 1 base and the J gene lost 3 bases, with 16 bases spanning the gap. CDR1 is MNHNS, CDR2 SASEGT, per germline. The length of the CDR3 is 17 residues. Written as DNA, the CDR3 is TGTGCCAGCAGTGAAGGCACCCGGACAGTAATTGGAAACACCATATATTTT. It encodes CASSEGTRTVIGNTIYF.

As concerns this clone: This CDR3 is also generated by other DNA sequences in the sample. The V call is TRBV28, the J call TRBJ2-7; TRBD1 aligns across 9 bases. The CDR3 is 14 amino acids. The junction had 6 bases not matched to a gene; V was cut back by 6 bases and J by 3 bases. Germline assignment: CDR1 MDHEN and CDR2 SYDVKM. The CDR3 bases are TGTGCCAGCAGACCCCCGGGACAGGGCTACGAGCAGTACTTC. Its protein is CASRPPGQGYEQYF.

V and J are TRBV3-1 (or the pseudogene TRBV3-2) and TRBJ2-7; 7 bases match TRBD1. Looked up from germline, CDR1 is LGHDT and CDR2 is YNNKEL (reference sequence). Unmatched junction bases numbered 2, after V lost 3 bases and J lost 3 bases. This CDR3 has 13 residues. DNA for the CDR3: TGTGCCAGCAGCCAGGGACAGTTCTACGAGCAGTACTTC. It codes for CASSQGQFYEQYF.

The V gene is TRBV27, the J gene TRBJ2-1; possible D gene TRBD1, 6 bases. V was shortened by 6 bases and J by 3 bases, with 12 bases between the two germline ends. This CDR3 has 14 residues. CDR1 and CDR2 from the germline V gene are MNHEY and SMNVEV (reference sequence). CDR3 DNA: TGTGCCAGCAGCTTGACAGGCAGCTACAATGAGCAGTTCTTC. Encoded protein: CASSLTGSYNEQFF.

The CDR3 DNA is TGTGCCAGCAGCTCAAGGACAGGGAGTTCACCCCTCCACTTT. It codes for CASSSRTGSSPLHF. V and J are TRBV3-1 (or the pseudogene TRBV3-2) and TRBJ1-6; 8 nucleotides agree with TRBD1. The CDR3 is 14 residues long. Germline CDR1 is LGHDT and CDR2 is YNNKEL (reference sequence). With 5 bases clipped from V and 9 bases from J, the junction kept 6 bases outside the gene matches.

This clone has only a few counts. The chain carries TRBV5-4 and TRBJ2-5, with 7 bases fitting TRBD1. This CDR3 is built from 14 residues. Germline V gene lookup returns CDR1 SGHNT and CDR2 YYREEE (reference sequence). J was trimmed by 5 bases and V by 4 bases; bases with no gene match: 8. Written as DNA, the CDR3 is TGTGCCAGCAGCCCGCCGACAGGGCGGGAGACCCAGTACTTC. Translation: CASSPPTGRETQYF.

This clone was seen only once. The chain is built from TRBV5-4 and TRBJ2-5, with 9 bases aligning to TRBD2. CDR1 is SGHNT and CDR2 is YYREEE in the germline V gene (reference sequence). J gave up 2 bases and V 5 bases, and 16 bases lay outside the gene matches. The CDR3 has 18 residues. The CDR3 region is CASRLAGQRGVAQETQYF. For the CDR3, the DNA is TGTGCCAGCAGGCTAGCGGGACAGAGGGGAGTGGCACAAGAGACCCAGTACTTC.

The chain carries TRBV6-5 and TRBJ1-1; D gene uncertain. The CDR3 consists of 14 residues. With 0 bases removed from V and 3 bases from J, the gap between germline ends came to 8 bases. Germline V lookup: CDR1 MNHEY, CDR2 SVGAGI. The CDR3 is CASSYSTGYTEAFF. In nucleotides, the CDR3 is TGTGCCAGCAGTTACTCTACGGGGTACACTGAAGCTTTCTTT.

CDR3 bases: TGTGCCTGGGGGCGGGGCTACGAGCAGTACTTC. Translated: CAWGRGYEQYF. The genes are TRBV30 and TRBJ2-7; TRBD2 might be the D (6 bases). Trimming stripped 5 bases from V and 3 bases from J, with 8 bases between. The CDR3 is made up of 11 amino acids. The V gene's germline CDR1 is GTSNPN and CDR2 SVGIG (reference sequence).